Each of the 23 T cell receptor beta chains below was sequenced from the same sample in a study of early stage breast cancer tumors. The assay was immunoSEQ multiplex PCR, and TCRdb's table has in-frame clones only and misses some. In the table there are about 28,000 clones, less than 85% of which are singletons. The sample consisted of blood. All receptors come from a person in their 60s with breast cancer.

The CDR3 DNA sequence: TGCGCCAGCAGCATTAGGGGGGACAGTCATGGCTACACCTTC. As protein: CASSIRGDSHGYTF. The V gene is TRBV5-1, the J gene TRBJ1-2; 7 nucleotides line up with TRBD1. Per the germline V gene, CDR1 is SGHRS and CDR2 is YFSETQ. J gave up 6 bases and V 4 bases, and 9 bases lay outside the gene matches. The CDR3 is 14 residues long.

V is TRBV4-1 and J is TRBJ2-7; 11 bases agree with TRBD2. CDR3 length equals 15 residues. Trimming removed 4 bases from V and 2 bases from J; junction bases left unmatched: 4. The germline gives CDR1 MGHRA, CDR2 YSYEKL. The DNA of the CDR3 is TGCGCCAGCAGCCTGGGACTAGCGGAGACCTACGAGCAGTACTTC. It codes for CASSLGLAETYEQYF.

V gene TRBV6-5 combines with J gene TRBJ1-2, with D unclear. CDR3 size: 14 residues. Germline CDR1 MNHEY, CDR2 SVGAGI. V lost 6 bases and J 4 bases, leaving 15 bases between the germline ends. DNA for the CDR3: TGTGCCAGCAGAAACTCCGGGGAGAGCTATGGCTACACCTTC. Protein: CASRNSGESYGYTF.

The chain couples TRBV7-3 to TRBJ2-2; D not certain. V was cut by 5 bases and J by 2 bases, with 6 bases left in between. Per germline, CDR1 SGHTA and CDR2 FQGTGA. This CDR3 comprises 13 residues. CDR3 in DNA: TGTGCCAGCAGCGACTTTAACACCGGGGAGCTGTTTTTT. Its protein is CASSDFNTGELFF.

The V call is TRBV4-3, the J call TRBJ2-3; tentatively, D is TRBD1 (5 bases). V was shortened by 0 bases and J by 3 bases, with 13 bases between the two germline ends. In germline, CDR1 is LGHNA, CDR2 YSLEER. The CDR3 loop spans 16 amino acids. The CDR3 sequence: CASSQDSRQRTDTQYF. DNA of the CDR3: TGCGCCAGCAGCCAAGATTCAAGACAGAGGACAGATACGCAGTATTTT.

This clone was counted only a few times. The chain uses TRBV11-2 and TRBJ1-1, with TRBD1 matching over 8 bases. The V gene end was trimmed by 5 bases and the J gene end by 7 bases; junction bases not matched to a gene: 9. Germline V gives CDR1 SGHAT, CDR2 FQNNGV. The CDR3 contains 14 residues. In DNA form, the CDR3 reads TGTGCCAGCAGCCCCACCGGACAGGGAGGTGAAGCTTTCTTT. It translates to CASSPTGQGGEAFF.

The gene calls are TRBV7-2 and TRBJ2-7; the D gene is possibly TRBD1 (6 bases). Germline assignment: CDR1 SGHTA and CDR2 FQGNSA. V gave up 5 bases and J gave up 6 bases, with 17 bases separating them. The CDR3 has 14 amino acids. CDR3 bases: TGTGCCAGCAGCCGGCAAGGACAGCAGGGCGAGCAGTACTTC. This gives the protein CASSRQGQQGEQYF.

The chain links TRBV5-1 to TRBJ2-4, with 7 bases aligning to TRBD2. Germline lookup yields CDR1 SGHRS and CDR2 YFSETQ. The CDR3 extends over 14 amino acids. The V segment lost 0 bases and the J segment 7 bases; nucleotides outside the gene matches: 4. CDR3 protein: CASSLGQGGNIQYF. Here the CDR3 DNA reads TGCGCCAGCAGCTTGGGGCAGGGAGGGAACATTCAGTACTTC.

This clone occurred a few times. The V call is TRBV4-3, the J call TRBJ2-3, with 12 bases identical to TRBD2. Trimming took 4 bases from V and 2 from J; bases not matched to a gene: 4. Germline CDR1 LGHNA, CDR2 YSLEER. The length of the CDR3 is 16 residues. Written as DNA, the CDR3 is TGCGCCAGCAGCCTCCGGACTAGCGGGACCACAGATACGCAGTATTTT. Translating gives CASSLRTSGTTDTQYF.

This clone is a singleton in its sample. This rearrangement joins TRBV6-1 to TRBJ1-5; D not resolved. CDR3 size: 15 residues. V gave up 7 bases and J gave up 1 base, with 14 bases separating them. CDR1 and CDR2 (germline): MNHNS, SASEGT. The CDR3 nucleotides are TGTGCCAGCAATTTGGGGAGCGAAAGCAATCAGCCCCAGCATTTT. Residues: CASNLGSESNQPQHF.

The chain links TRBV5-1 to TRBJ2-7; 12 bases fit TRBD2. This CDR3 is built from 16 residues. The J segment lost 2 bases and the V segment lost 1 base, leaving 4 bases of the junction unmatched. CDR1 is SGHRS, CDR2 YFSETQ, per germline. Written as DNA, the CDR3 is TGCGCCAGCAGCTTGACTAGCGGGAGGACCCCCTACGAGCAGTACTTC. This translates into CASSLTSGRTPYEQYF.

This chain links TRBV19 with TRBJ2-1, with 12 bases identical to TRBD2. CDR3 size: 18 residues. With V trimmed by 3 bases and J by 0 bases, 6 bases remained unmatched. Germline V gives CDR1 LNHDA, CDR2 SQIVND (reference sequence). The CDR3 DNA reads TGTGCCAGTAGTATGAGCCTAGCGGGAGGGCGCTCCTACAATGAGCAGTTCTTC. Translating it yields CASSMSLAGGRSYNEQFF.

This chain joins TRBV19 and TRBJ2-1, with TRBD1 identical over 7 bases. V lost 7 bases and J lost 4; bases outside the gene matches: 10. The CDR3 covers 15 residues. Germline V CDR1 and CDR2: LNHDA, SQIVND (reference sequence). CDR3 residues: CASTPDRLTYNEQFF. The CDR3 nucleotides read TGTGCCAGTACCCCGGACAGGTTAACGTACAATGAGCAGTTCTTC.

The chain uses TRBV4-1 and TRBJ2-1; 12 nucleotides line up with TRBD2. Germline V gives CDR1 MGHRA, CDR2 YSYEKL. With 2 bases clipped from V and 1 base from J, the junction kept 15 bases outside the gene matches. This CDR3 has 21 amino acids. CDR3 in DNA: TGCGCCAGCAGCCAACCTAGCGGGAGGGCCCCCCCCACCGGATCCTACAATGAGCAGTTCTTC. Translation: CASSQPSGRAPPTGSYNEQFF.

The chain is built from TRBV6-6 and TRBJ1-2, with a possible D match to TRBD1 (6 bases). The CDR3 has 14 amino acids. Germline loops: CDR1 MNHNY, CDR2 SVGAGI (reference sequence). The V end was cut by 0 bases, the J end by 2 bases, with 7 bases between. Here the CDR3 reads CASSYSQGNYGYTF. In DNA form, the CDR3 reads TGTGCCAGCAGTTACTCTCAGGGGAACTATGGCTACACCTTC.

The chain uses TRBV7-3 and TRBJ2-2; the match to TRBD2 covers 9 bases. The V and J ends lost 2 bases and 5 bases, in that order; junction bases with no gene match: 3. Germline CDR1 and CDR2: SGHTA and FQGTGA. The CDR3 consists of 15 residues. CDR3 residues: CASSLGLAGTGELFF. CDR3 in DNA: TGTGCCAGCAGCTTAGGGCTAGCGGGGACCGGGGAGCTGTTTTTT.

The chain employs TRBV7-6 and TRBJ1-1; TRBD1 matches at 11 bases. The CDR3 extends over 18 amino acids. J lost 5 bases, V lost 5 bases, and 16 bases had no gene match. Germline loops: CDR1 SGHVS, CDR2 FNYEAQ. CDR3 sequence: CASSPGLGQGGVRTEAFF. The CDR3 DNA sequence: TGTGCCAGCAGCCCTGGCCTGGGACAGGGGGGAGTAAGGACTGAAGCTTTCTTT.

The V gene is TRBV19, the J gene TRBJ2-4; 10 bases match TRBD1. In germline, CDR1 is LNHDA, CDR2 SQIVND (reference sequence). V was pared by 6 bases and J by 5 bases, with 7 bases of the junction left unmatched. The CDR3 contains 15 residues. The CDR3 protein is CASSRQGASQNIQYF. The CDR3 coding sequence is TGTGCCAGTAGCAGACAGGGGGCGTCCCAAAACATTCAGTACTTC.

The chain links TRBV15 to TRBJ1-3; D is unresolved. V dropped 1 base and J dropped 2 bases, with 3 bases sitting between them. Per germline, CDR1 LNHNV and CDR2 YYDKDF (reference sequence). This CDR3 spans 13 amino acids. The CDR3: CATSRVTGNTIYF. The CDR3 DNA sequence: TGTGCCACCAGCAGAGTAACTGGAAACACCATATATTTT.

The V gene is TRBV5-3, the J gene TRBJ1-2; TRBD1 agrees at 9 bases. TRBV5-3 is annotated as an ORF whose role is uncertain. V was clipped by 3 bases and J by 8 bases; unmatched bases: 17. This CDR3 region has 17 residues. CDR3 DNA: TGTGCCAGAAGCTCCCCCGGGACAGGGATAGGAGGAGAAGGCTACACCTTC. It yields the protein CARSSPGTGIGGEGYTF.

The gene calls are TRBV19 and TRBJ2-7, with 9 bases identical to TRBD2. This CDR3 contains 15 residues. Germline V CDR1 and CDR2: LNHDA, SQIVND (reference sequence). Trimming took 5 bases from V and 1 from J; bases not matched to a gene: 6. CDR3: CASSPGTSRSYEQYF. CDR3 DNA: TGTGCCAGTAGTCCAGGGACTAGCCGATCCTACGAGCAGTACTTC. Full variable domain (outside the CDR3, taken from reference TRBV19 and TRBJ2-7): DGGITQSPKYLFRKEGQNVTLSCEQNLNHDAMYWYRQDPGQGLRLIYYSQIVNDFQKGDIAEGYSVSREKKESFPLTVTSAQKNPTAFYLCASSPGTSRSYEQYFGPGTRLTVT.

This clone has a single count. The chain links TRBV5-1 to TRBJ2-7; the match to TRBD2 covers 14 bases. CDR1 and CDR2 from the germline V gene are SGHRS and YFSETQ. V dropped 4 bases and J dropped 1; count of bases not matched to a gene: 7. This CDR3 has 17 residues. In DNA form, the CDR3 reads TGCGCCAGCAGCCTTCGGACTAGCGGGAGGTTTTCCTACGAGCAGTACTTC. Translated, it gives CASSLRTSGRFSYEQYF. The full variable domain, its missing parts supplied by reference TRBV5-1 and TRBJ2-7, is KAGVTQTPRYLIKTRGQQVTLSCSPISGHRSVSWYQQTPGQGLQFLFEYFSETQRNKGNFPGRFSGRQFSNSRSEMNVSTLELGDSALYLCASSLRTSGRFSYEQYFGPGTRLTVT.

CDR3 in amino acids: CASSRNNEAEAFF. CDR3 nucleotides: TGTGCCAGCAGCCGGAATAACGAGGCGGAAGCTTTCTTT. The chain is built from TRBV7-6 and TRBJ1-1, with unresolved D. CDR3 length: 13 amino acids. Germline V gives CDR1 SGHVS, CDR2 FNYEAQ. Trimming took off 5 bases at V and 8 bases at J, with 15 bases between the two ends.